The source of this T cell receptor beta chain is a study of blood T cell repertoires in COVID-19. Study details: Acute and convalescent COVID-19 specimens originated in the United States, Italy and Spain. T cells, B-cell-depleted T cells, or PBMCs provided the cDNA or gDNA that served as material.

Germline V lookup: CDR1 PRHDT, CDR2 FYEKMQ (reference sequence). V was clipped by 6 bases and J by 2 bases, with 16 bases between them. This CDR3 comprises 15 residues. Only in-frame clones appear in the TCRdb table, and some are missing; sequencing was by immunoSEQ multiplex PCR. The sample holds about 230,000 clones, around 84% seen once. The chain links TRBV13 to TRBJ1-1, with D possibly matching TRBD1 (6 bases). The TCR sequence derives from a man aged 40-49 years with acute or convalescent COVID-19. Sequenced: peripheral blood. DNA of the CDR3: TGTGCCAGCAGTGAAACCGGGACACCTAACACTGAAGCTTTCTTT. This codes for CASSETGTPNTEAFF.